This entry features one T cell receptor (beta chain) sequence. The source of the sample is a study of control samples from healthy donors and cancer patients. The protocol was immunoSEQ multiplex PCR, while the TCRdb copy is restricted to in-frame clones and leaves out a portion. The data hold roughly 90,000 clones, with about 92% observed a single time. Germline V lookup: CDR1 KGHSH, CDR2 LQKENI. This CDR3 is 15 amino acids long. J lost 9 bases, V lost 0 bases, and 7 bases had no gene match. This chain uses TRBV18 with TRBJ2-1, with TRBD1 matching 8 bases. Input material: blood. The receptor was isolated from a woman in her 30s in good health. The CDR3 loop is CASSPPSQGAGEQFF. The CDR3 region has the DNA TGTGCCAGCTCACCACCGAGCCAGGGGGCTGGTGAGCAGTTCTTC.